The text below deals with one T cell receptor beta chain. Its recognized antigen is unknown. No qualities accompany the bases; no much larger clone lies one base away. The entry originates in a study of human T cells and chemical hapten exposure (dated by TCRdb to the early 2020s). About the full investigation: For sensitization, 2% DPC in acetone was applied to an approximately 2 cm by approximately 2 cm area of upper inner arm skin. Throughout the study period of about 22 weeks, patients also received therapeutic DPC doses to the scalp every week. Patch testing was performed on the upper back with Finn chambers containing 0.01% DPC, and the patch tests were scored after 6 days according to International Contact Dermatitis Research Group standards. Most of the patients in the cohort were female, and the cohort covered alopecia areata with under or over 50% scalp involvement, alopecia totalis and alopecia universalis. Libraries were pooled for sequencing, and per-sample TCR yields varied mainly because of small differences in library volumes within the pool. Peripheral blood TCR repertoire changes were tracked in vivo in alopecia patients during primary and secondary sensitization to the hapten diphenylcyclopropenone (DPC). Blood was sampled from patients pre-sensitization (week 0) and at 2, 6 and about 24 weeks after DPC sensitization. Around 30 alopecia patients provided blood for TCR sequencing at one to four time points (pre-sensitization, 2, 6 and 24 weeks). On the study overall, not on this receptor specifically: A positive correlation was found between the number of PT1 expanded TCRs and patch test score, with significance reached at thresholds 8, 16 and 32 but not 4. Alopecia, a presumed autoimmune disease, was present in all patients, so the immune response of the patients might differ from that of healthy individuals. No change with DPC sensitization was found in the number of TCRs above 1 in 1000 frequency, and no evidence of global repertoire structure alterations was found. Repeated subsampling changed both the strength of the expansion versus patch-test correlation and the threshold at which that correlation became significant. Compared with pre-sensitization or healthy control sets, expanded TCRs formed significantly more large CDR3 similarity clusters, which is consistent with antigen-driven responses.

Explained via the paper, the time point label denotes: patch test 1, 2 weeks after DPC sensitization. The treatment or condition label, as the study defines it: therapeutic diphenylcyclopropenone sensitization with weekly scalp DPC. Blood at each patch-test visit was drawn before the patch test was applied. Eligible patients were aged 18 to 70, diagnosed with alopecia, deemed suitable for DPC therapy, and excluded if pregnant. Total RNA was isolated from unfractionated whole blood collected in Tempus Blood RNA tubes. Libraries came from RACE. The data were produced on a NextSeq 500. Library preparation attached unique molecular identifiers to individual cDNA molecules for quantitative, reproducible TCR counting. From each blood RNA sample, both TCR alpha and TCR beta chains were sequenced. The study's own analysis went as follows. A median of about 89,000 TCRs per sample was observed, with a range of about 23,224 to 750,000. The Decombinator software suite was used to annotate the V, J and CDR3 of the TCR reads. Every sample was subsampled to the same number of TCRs (28,000) for the PS versus PT1 abundance plots. Expanded TCRs were defined as absent before sensitization and observed at least eight times at the 2-week time point. TCRdb reran the public reads through fastp at Q25 and MiXCR, keeping productive beta chains. Merged by CDR3 protein, the rows form single entries marked with the most common genes and DNA. TCRdb's processing, not the authors' own work, is the source of the V and J calls. The table for this sample lists roughly 380,000 distinct CDR3 sequences; 4.8% of them were counted only once. Roughly 2.4% of the sample lies in the top ten.

According to the germline V gene (reference sequence), CDR1 reads SEHNR and CDR2 reads FQNEAQ. From the cysteine up to the phenylalanine, the CDR3 has a length of 14 residues. Here the CDR3 DNA is all that survives: 42 bases in frame from base 1. The junction shows trimming of 4 bases on V and 2 bases on J, plus 6 bases between the germline ends. This chain joins TRBV7-9 to TRBJ1-6; the D segment cannot be called with confidence. This receptor was taken from a woman between 50 and 59 years old with alopecia areata. Some clones in this sample may be carry-over from other donors' samples. The starting material was whole blood, obtained in connection with sensitization to the hapten diphenylcyclopropenone (DPC). The DNA reads TGTGCCAGCAGCTCGCCCCCCTATAATTCACCCCTCCACTTT. It specifies CASSSPPYNSPLHF.